This passage covers 25 T cell receptor beta chains from one sample sequenced in a study of T cells in Graves' hyperthyroidism and ophthalmopathy. TCR beta CDR3 sequences were amplified from RNA transcripts. The HTBI set primed first-round TCR CDR3 RT-PCR. Each CDR3 protein gets one entry after TCRdb re-called the multiplex PCR reads with MiXCR. Here the sample spans 600,000 or so distinct CDR3 sequences, around 13% being singletons. Sequencing used blood. These TCRs come from a woman aged 45 to 65 with Graves' ophthalmopathy.

This clonotype was observed at least ten times. The CDR3 reads CASSISAGRTEAFF. The CDR3 DNA reads as TGTGCCAGTAGTATCTCAGCAGGTAGGACTGAAGCTTTCTTT. The rearrangement uses TRBV19 and TRBJ1-1; D gene uncertain. V lost 3 bases, J lost 5 bases, and 13 bases lay in between. CDR1 and CDR2 from the germline V gene are LNHDA and SQIVND (reference sequence). The CDR3 loop spans 14 amino acids.

On this clonotype itself: The CDR3 ends on some other residue instead of the conserved phenylalanine or tryptophan, so this is likely a read error. CDR3 protein: CSASTGDSNQPQHS. The DNA of the CDR3 is TGCAGTGCTTCAACAGGGGATAGCAATCAGCCCCAGCATTCT. V usage is TRBV20-1 and J usage is TRBJ1-5; 7 nucleotides align to TRBD1. This CDR3 is 14 amino acids long. V was clipped by 5 bases and J by 0 bases; unmatched bases: 4. CDR1 is DFQATT, CDR2 SNEGSKA, per germline (reference sequence).

The chain links TRBV12-3 or TRBV12-4 to TRBJ2-2, with TRBD1 matching 8 bases. With 6 bases clipped from V and 7 bases from J, the junction kept 7 bases outside the gene matches. The CDR3 has 14 residues. The CDR3, as DNA: TGTGCCAGCAGAATGACAGGGGTGGACGGGGAGCTGTTTTTT. Translated, it gives CASRMTGVDGELFF.

In its sample, this clonotype was seen many times. V usage is TRBV15 and J usage is TRBJ2-5, with TRBD2 matching over 7 bases. The CDR3 loop spans 14 amino acids. Germline V gene lookup returns CDR1 LNHNV and CDR2 YYDKDF (reference sequence). The V segment lost 2 bases and the J segment 5 bases; nucleotides outside the gene matches: 5. The CDR3 sequence: CATSRSGGLETQYF. The CDR3 DNA is TGTGCCACCAGCAGATCGGGAGGTTTGGAGACCCAGTACTTC.

This clonotype has more than one count but fewer than ten. The chain links TRBV7-8 to TRBJ2-1, with TRBD2 identical over 8 bases. With 8 bases clipped from V and 3 bases from J, the junction kept 9 bases outside the gene matches. CDR3 length: 15 amino acids. CDR1 is SGHVS and CDR2 is FQNEAQ in the germline V gene. CDR3: CASHVRLARYNEQFF. The CDR3 coding sequence is TGTGCCAGCCATGTAAGACTAGCGCGCTACAATGAGCAGTTCTTC.

This clonotype has only a few counts. The DNA for the CDR3 is TGTGCCACCAGCAGAGGGTCGACTAGCGGAGCCAAAAACATTCAGTACTTC. Translation gives CATSRGSTSGAKNIQYF. The chain has TRBV15 and TRBJ2-4, with 9 bases lining up with TRBD2. This CDR3 has 17 residues. CDR1 LNHNV and CDR2 YYDKDF come from the germline V gene (reference sequence). The V gene end was trimmed by 1 base and the J gene end by 0 bases; junction bases not matched to a gene: 4.

This chain uses TRBV3-1 with TRBJ2-5, with 12 bases that match TRBD2. The CDR3 has 16 residues. V was clipped by 2 bases and J by 0 bases; unmatched bases: 1. Germline CDR1 reads LGHDT; CDR2 reads YNNKEL (reference sequence). CDR3 loop: CASSQTSGRYQETQYF. CDR3 DNA: TGTGCCAGCAGCCAAACTAGCGGGAGGTACCAAGAGACCCAGTACTTC.

This clonotype showed up just a few times. The chain links TRBV5-1 to TRBJ1-5; D may be TRBD1 (5 bases). In germline, CDR1 is SGHRS, CDR2 YFSETQ. The CDR3 has 13 amino acids. The germline V and J ends were trimmed by 3 bases and 8 bases, with 12 bases remaining between them. CDR3 bases: TGCGCCAGCAGCTCGGGACCCAGGGAGCCCCAGCATTTT. It yields the protein CASSSGPREPQHF.

V usage is TRBV10-3 and J usage is TRBJ2-5, with 7 nucleotides matching TRBD2. From germline, CDR1 is ENHRY and CDR2 SYGVKD. The J segment lost 3 bases and the V segment lost 3 bases, leaving 4 bases of the junction unmatched. This CDR3 contains 14 residues. Here the CDR3 DNA reads TGTGCCATCAGTGAAGGCGGGAGAGAAGAGACCCAGTACTTC. It translates to CAISEGGREETQYF.

On this clonotype itself: This clone may be a read error of a much larger clone one base away. This rearrangement joins TRBV20-1 to TRBJ2-7; 9 bases agree with TRBD2. CDR1 DFQATT and CDR2 SNEGSKA come from the germline V gene (reference sequence). The V and J ends lost 1 base and 6 bases, in that order; junction bases with no gene match: 7. There are 14 residues in the CDR3. CDR3 nucleotide sequence: TGCAGTGCTAGAGGGGTAGCGGGAGTGAGCGAGCAGTACTTC. Encoded protein: CSARGVAGVSEQYF.

This clonotype was observed a few times. The gene calls are TRBV28 and TRBJ1-3; D unresolved. The V end lost 5 bases, the J end lost 0 bases, and 8 bases lay between the germline ends. The CDR3 extends over 14 amino acids. The germline V gene has CDR1 MDHEN and CDR2 SYDVKM. The CDR3: CASSTPSSGNTIYF. The CDR3, as DNA: TGTGCCAGCAGTACACCGAGCTCTGGAAACACCATATATTTT. The full variable domain, its missing parts supplied by reference TRBV28 and TRBJ1-3, is DVKVTQSSRYLVKRTGEKVFLECVQDMDHENMFWYRQDPGLGLRLIYFSYDVKMKEKGDIPEGYSVSREKKERFSLILESASTNQTSMYLCASSTPSSGNTIYFGEGSWLTVV.

This clonotype was recorded at least ten times. The chain employs TRBV28 and TRBJ2-7, with 8 bases matching TRBD1. CDR3 length equals 14 residues. With 5 bases clipped from V and 4 bases from J, the junction kept 7 bases outside the gene matches. Germline V gene sequence: CDR1 MDHEN, CDR2 SYDVKM. The CDR3 spells CASSATGEWYEQYF. DNA for the CDR3: TGTGCCAGCAGTGCGACAGGGGAGTGGTACGAGCAGTACTTC.

V gene TRBV6-1 combines with J gene TRBJ1-2, with 8 nucleotides matching TRBD1. Germline V gene data show CDR1 as MNHNS and CDR2 as SASEGT. The length of the CDR3 is 13 residues. Trimming removed 6 bases from V and 8 bases from J; junction bases left unmatched: 8. CDR3 in amino acids: CASSIRGQRGYTF. CDR3 DNA: TGTGCCAGCAGCATCAGGGGGCAGAGGGGCTACACCTTC.

A few counts support this clonotype. The chain couples TRBV9 to TRBJ2-2, with D perhaps assigned TRBD1 or TRBD2 (7 bases each). Germline lookup yields CDR1 SGDLS and CDR2 YYNGEE. This CDR3 spans 16 amino acids. The V end lost 0 bases, the J end lost 7 bases, and 16 bases lay between the germline ends. The CDR3 region has the DNA TGTGCCAGCAGCGTAGGGCCCAGGGGGGGAGGCGGGGAGCTGTTTTTT. This sequence encodes CASSVGPRGGGGELFF.

The V and J genes are TRBV12-3 or TRBV12-4 and TRBJ2-1, with 12 bases that match TRBD2. J gave up 7 bases and V 5 bases, and 6 bases lay outside the gene matches. This CDR3 has 15 residues. The DNA of the CDR3 is TGTGCCAGCAGTGGATCTAGCGGGAGGGCTAATGAGCAGTTCTTC. Protein product: CASSGSSGRANEQFF.

Notes on this clonotype: This may be a read error: a much more frequent sequence differs by one nucleotide. The rearrangement links TRBV2 to TRBJ2-2; the D gene is possibly TRBD1 (6 bases). CDR3 length: 16 residues. Trimming stripped 4 bases from V and 1 base from J, with 13 bases between. Germline V gene sequence: CDR1 SNHLY, CDR2 FYNNEI. DNA for the CDR3: TGTGCCAGCAGTGTCGCGAGGACAGAGAACACCGGGGAGCTGTTTTTT. Amino acid sequence: CASSVARTENTGELFF.

This clonotype was counted at least ten times. This chain joins TRBV7-3 and TRBJ1-6; D gene unclear. This CDR3 region has 14 residues. Germline assignment: CDR1 SGHTA and CDR2 FQGTGA. V was clipped by 0 bases and J by 6 bases, with 6 bases between them. The CDR3 bases are TGTGCCAGCAGCTTAACTCGTCGTAATTCACCCCTCCACTTT. This encodes CASSLTRRNSPLHF.

This chain links TRBV12-3 or TRBV12-4 with TRBJ2-5; 14 nucleotides match TRBD2. Germline trimming cut 1 base from V and 1 base from J; bases unmatched to any gene: 2. The CDR3 runs to 17 residues. This CDR3 reads CASSLGTSGRFQETQYF. Written as DNA, the CDR3 is TGTGCCAGCAGTTTAGGGACTAGCGGGAGGTTCCAAGAGACCCAGTACTTC.

This clonotype was seen ten or more times. V usage is TRBV28 and J usage is TRBJ1-5; 7 positions match TRBD1. Looked up from germline, CDR1 is MDHEN and CDR2 is SYDVKM. V gave up 5 bases and J gave up 3 bases; unmatched junction bases: 13. The CDR3 loop spans 17 amino acids. The chain's CDR3 is CASSPPSSGGDNQPQHF. As DNA, the CDR3 is TGTGCCAGCAGTCCACCCTCATCAGGGGGGGACAATCAGCCCCAGCATTTT.

The table lists this clonotype with many counts. The chain is built from TRBV29-1 and TRBJ2-1; weak D call: TRBD1 (6 bases). Trimming stripped 3 bases from V and 4 bases from J, with 13 bases between. The CDR3 is 14 amino acids. Germline CDR1 and CDR2: SQVTM and ANQGSEA. The CDR3 region has the DNA TGCAGCGTTGACGCAGGGGCGACTTACAATGAGCAGTTCTTC. This translates into CSVDAGATYNEQFF.

This clonotype came up many times. This chain joins TRBV11-3 and TRBJ2-1; 14 positions match TRBD2. Germline loops: CDR1 SGHNT, CDR2 YENEEA. Trimming cost V 0 bases and J 6 bases; bases outside gene matches: 1. The CDR3 has 16 amino acids. The CDR3 sequence is CASSLDGLAGGNEQFF. The CDR3 nucleotides read TGTGCCAGCAGCTTAGATGGACTAGCGGGAGGCAATGAGCAGTTCTTC.

This clonotype was picked up many times. This chain uses TRBV30 with TRBJ1-1; no clear D. CDR1 and CDR2 from the germline V gene are GTSNPN and SVGIG (reference sequence). Trimming pared 1 base from V and 1 base from J, leaving 7 bases between. This CDR3 spans 13 amino acids. In DNA form, the CDR3 reads TGTGCCTGGAGTGGGCAGTCGAACACTGAAGCTTTCTTT. This gives the protein CAWSGQSNTEAFF.

Only a few counts were recorded for this clonotype. V and J are TRBV7-8 and TRBJ2-1; 11 bases are shared with TRBD1. CDR3 length equals 15 residues. V shed 3 bases, J shed 6 bases, and the junction held 4 bases outside the gene matches. Per the germline V gene, CDR1 is SGHVS and CDR2 is FQNEAQ. The CDR3: CASSFTGTGGNEQFF. Written as DNA, the CDR3 is TGTGCCAGCAGCTTCACCGGGACAGGGGGCAATGAGCAGTTCTTC.

This clonotype came up many times. This chain joins TRBV3-1 and TRBJ1-5; TRBD1 might be the D (6 bases). CDR3 length: 13 amino acids. The V end lost 5 bases, the J end lost 4 bases, and 9 bases lay between the germline ends. Germline V gene sequence: CDR1 LGHDT, CDR2 YNNKEL (reference sequence). CDR3 nucleotide sequence: TGTGCCAGCAGCGAAACAGGGAATCAGCCCCAGCATTTT. This sequence encodes CASSETGNQPQHF.

This clonotype was picked up a small number of times. The gene calls are TRBV5-1 and TRBJ1-2, with 11 bases aligning to TRBD1. V gave up 1 base and J gave up 9 bases; unmatched junction bases: 5. The CDR3 covers 14 residues. Germline CDR1 reads SGHRS; CDR2 reads YFSETQ. The CDR3: CASSLQDRGQSYTF. For the CDR3, the DNA is TGCGCCAGCAGCTTGCAGGACAGGGGGCAAAGCTACACCTTC.